Listed below are T cell receptor beta chains from one sample, sequenced in a study of T cell repertoires in cytomegalovirus infection. TCRdb reanalysed the reads using MiXCR and keeps one entry per CDR3 protein. In the table there are some 940,000 distinct CDR3 sequences, roughly 30% of which are singletons. No cognate antigen is known for these TCRs. The sequenced sample was cultured CD8+ T cells from PBMCs, obtained from culture after CMV antigen stimulation. The receptor set was obtained from a human donor in good health (CMV status not recorded). Some clones in this sample may be carry-over from other donors' samples. The CDR3 runs from the conserved cysteine through the conserved F or W. A D gene is named only where the DNA matches it firmly. Some rows have no size entry. The others give once, few or many, or a class for an expanded clone.

cdr3_nt cdr3_aa v_call d_call clone_size j_call
TGTGCCAGCAGTTCCCGGGACAGGGTTTTCCCTAGCAATCAGCCCCAGCATTTT CASSSRDRVFPSNQPQHF TRBV6-6 TRBD1 . TRBJ1-5
TGTGCCAGCAGCTTAGGGGGAAGTCAGCCCCAGCATTTT CASSLGGSQPQHF TRBV12-3/TRBV12-4 . many TRBJ1-5
TGTGCCAGCAGCTTTTTGGAGGGAACTAATGAAAAACTGTTTTTT CASSFLEGTNEKLFF TRBV7-9 . many TRBJ1-4
TGTGCCAGCAGTTTGTGGCCCCGTTCCACTGAAGCTTTCTTT CASSLWPRSTEAFF TRBV12-3/TRBV12-4 . few TRBJ1-1
TGTGCCAGCAGCCAAGATCGCTACAGGGACAGCTATGGCTACACCTTC CASSQDRYRDSYGYTF TRBV4-2 TRBD1 . TRBJ1-2
TGTGCCAGCAGCTTCCCAGTGATCACTGAAGCTTTCTTT CASSFPVITEAFF TRBV5-6 . few TRBJ1-1
TGTGCCATCCGCGGGAAAGAGACCCAGTACTTC CAIRGKETQYF TRBV10-3 . . TRBJ2-5
TGTGCCAGCAGCCCGCACAGGGGACCAAACATTCAGTACTTC CASSPHRGPNIQYF TRBV6-5 TRBD1 few TRBJ2-4
TGTGCTAGCACCGACGGGGGGGCTGGCGGGGAGCTGTTTTTT CASTDGGAGGELFF TRBV7-6 TRBD2 few TRBJ2-2
TGTGCCAGCAGCTTGTGGGACCCTGATGGCTACACCTTC CASSLWDPDGYTF TRBV5-4 . . TRBJ1-2
TGTGCCAGCAGTCTGATCACCGCGGGTTCACCCCTCCACTTT CASSLITAGSPLHF TRBV27 . few TRBJ1-6
TGTGCCAGCAGCTTTAGGCAAGGGGGTGAAAAGAGGAATGAGCAGTTCTTC CASSFRQGGEKRNEQFF TRBV7-8 . many TRBJ2-1
TGTGCCAGCTCAGCGGGGGTGACCTACAATGAGCAGTTCTTC CASSAGVTYNEQFF TRBV6-5 TRBD2 . TRBJ2-1
TGTGCCAGCAGTTACTCCCGTTCCGGGGAGCTGTTTTTT CASSYSRSGELFF TRBV6-5 . . TRBJ2-2
TGTGCCACCAGTCTAAGGGCCAAGCAGCCCCAGCATTTT CATSLRAKQPQHF TRBV24-1 . many TRBJ1-5
TGTGCCAGCAGTTACTCGAAAGATGCAATGAACACTGAAGCTTTCTTT CASSYSKDAMNTEAFF TRBV6-2/TRBV6-3 . few TRBJ1-1
TGTGCCAGCAGGCGGGACGGTGCTAATGAAAAACTGTTTTTT CASRRDGANEKLFF TRBV7-9 . . TRBJ1-4
TGTGCCAGCAGCGTGAAGGAGAGCACAGATACGCAGTATTTT CASSVKESTDTQYF TRBV7-4 . few TRBJ2-3
TGTGCCAGCAGCTTTACTAGCGGGGGGGCAGATACGCAGTATTTT CASSFTSGGADTQYF TRBV3-1 TRBD2 many TRBJ2-3
TGTGCCAGCAGCTTACCAGCGGGGAGGGAGACCCAGTACTTC CASSLPAGRETQYF TRBV7-9 TRBD2 many TRBJ2-5
TGTGCCAGTAGCCAGGGGGCTAATGGCTACACCTTC CASSQGANGYTF TRBV19 TRBD1 . TRBJ1-2
TGTGCCACCAGCAGAACCGGGACTAGCGGGGGGGCAGTGACAGATACGCAGTATTTT CATSRTGTSGGAVTDTQYF TRBV15 TRBD2 . TRBJ2-3
TGTGCCAGCAGCGCGTCCCAGGGCCAGAACACTGAAGCTTTCTTT CASSASQGQNTEAFF TRBV7-9 . . TRBJ1-1
TGTGCCAGTAGTATGTCCGAGGGCGCAACCTACGAGCAGTACTTC CASSMSEGATYEQYF TRBV19 . . TRBJ2-7
TGCGCCAGCAGCCAAGGGGTTACAACTGAAGCTTTCTTT CASSQGVTTEAFF TRBV4-3 . . TRBJ1-1
TGTGCTAGTGGTTTGATTAACGGGGAGCTGTTTTTT CASGLINGELFF TRBV12-5 . . TRBJ2-2
TGTGCCGAAGGTCCTCCAACGCAGGGAGACAATCAGCCCCAGCATTTT CAEGPPTQGDNQPQHF TRBV6-1 . . TRBJ1-5
TGTGCCAGCAGCCCCCAAGGAGAGGGGGAAGAGACCCAGTACTTC CASSPQGEGEETQYF TRBV7-9 . few TRBJ2-5
TGTGCCAGCAGTTACGATGTCGGGGCAGCGACAAACATTCAGTACTTC CASSYDVGAATNIQYF TRBV6-5 . few TRBJ2-4
TGTGCTAGCAGCCGTGACAGAGGATCTAAAGAGACCCAGTACTTC CASSRDRGSKETQYF TRBV7-6 . many TRBJ2-5
TGTGCCAGCAGTCCGGGGATAACTAGATCCTACGAGCAGTACTTC CASSPGITRSYEQYF TRBV6-5 . . TRBJ2-7
TGTGCCAGCAGTGGAGGGACAGGACTAGCCTTAGGTGAAAAACTGTTTTTT CASSGGTGLALGEKLFF TRBV27 TRBD1 . TRBJ1-4
TGTGCCACCAGCAGAGCGGGGGGCCCGAACACCGGGGAGCTGTTTTTT CATSRAGGPNTGELFF TRBV15 . . TRBJ2-2
TGTGCCAGTACCGAACTCCGGGACAGGGTCAAGCCCCAGCATTTT CASTELRDRVKPQHF TRBV19 TRBD1 . TRBJ1-5
TGTGCCAGCAGTGAACGTCGCGCGGCGGGGACTGAAGCTTTCTTT CASSERRAAGTEAFF TRBV6-1 . . TRBJ1-1
TGTGCCAGCAGCCTAGCGCCGCCGAGCTACAATGAGCAGTTCTTC CASSLAPPSYNEQFF TRBV27 . . TRBJ2-1
TGCAGTGCCCCAGACTCAGGAAACACCATATATTTT CSAPDSGNTIYF TRBV20-1 . . TRBJ1-3
TGTGCCAGCATACGCGAGGGGGGCGAAGGTTTGGCCCAGCATTTT CASIREGGEGLAQHF TRBV12-3/TRBV12-4 . few TRBJ1-5
TGTGCCAGCAGCGTAGCTTTTGCGAGGGGAAGGGACAATGAGCAGTTCTTC CASSVAFARGRDNEQFF TRBV9 . . TRBJ2-1
TGTGCCAGCAGCTCACCGTCTAACACTGAAGCTTTCTTT CASSSPSNTEAFF TRBV7-9 . few TRBJ1-1
TGTGCCAGCACTGGCGGATTTGCTAGCACAGATACGCAGTATTTT CASTGGFASTDTQYF TRBV27 . few TRBJ2-3
TGTGCCAGCAGCTTAGACAAGTCTCCCTACGAGCAGTACTTC CASSLDKSPYEQYF TRBV7-9 . . TRBJ2-7
TGTGCCAGCAGCGTAGGGGGACAGGGCACCGGGGAGCTGTTTTTT CASSVGGQGTGELFF TRBV9 TRBD1 . TRBJ2-2